The 19 T cell receptor beta chains given below trace back to one sample, sequenced in a study of blood T cell repertoires in COVID-19. Measured with immunoSEQ multiplex PCR; TCRdb has only the in-frame clones, and not every one. The sample consists of fewer than 250,000 clones, roughly 87% of them appearing once. Sequencing was carried out using PBMCs or T cells enriched from blood (not recorded which). These receptors were taken from a man aged 30 to 39 in a cohort exposed to, infected with or recovered from COVID-19 (not recorded which).

V and J are TRBV7-9 and TRBJ1-4, with D unclear. The CDR3 consists of 16 residues. Trimming cost V 5 bases and J 7 bases, with 20 bases left between them. Germline CDR1 SEHNR, CDR2 FQNEAQ (reference sequence). CDR3 bases: TGTGCCAGCAGCACCATCGGGGTGGATTTAGGTGAAAAACTGTTTTTT. It translates to CASSTIGVDLGEKLFF. The full variable domain, rest sourced from reference TRBV7-9 and TRBJ1-4, is DTGVSQNPRHKITKRGQNVTFRCDPISEHNRLYWYRQTLGQGPEFLTYFQNEAQLEKSRLLSDRFSAERPKGSFSTLEIQRTEQGDSAMYLCASSTIGVDLGEKLFFGSGTQLSVL.

J is TRBJ2-6 and V is TRBV28; D not resolved. The V end lost 1 base, the J end lost 2 bases, and 12 bases lay between the germline ends. This CDR3 region has 17 residues. Germline V gene sequence: CDR1 MDHEN, CDR2 SYDVKM. The CDR3 protein is CASSLLIRSPGANVLTF. The CDR3 DNA is TGTGCCAGCAGTTTATTGATTCGGTCCCCTGGGGCCAACGTCCTGACTTTC.

The chain recombines TRBV12-3 or TRBV12-4 with TRBJ2-1, with D possibly being TRBD1 (6 bases). This CDR3 comprises 13 residues. V was trimmed by 6 bases and J by 5 bases, leaving 11 bases between them. The chain's CDR3 is CASRSRGNNEQFF. In nucleotides, the CDR3 is TGTGCCAGCAGATCCAGGGGAAACAATGAGCAGTTCTTC.

The chain has TRBV19 and TRBJ2-5, with D perhaps TRBD1 (5 bases). The CDR3 sequence is 15 residues long. V lost 1 base and J 4 bases, leaving 13 bases between the germline ends. CDR1 is LNHDA, CDR2 SQIVND, per germline (reference sequence). Here the CDR3 DNA reads TGTGCCAGTAGTATAGCAGGGAAGCGAGCAGAGACCCAGTACTTC. Translating gives CASSIAGKRAETQYF.

The V gene is TRBV27, the J gene TRBJ1-4; no clear D. Germline values: CDR1 MNHEY, CDR2 SMNVEV (reference sequence). The CDR3 runs 14 residues. The germline V and J ends were trimmed by 4 bases and 7 bases, with 13 bases remaining between them. CDR3: CASSSLNPSEKLFF. In DNA form, the CDR3 reads TGTGCCAGCAGTTCCCTCAACCCCAGTGAAAAACTGTTTTTT.

The rearrangement joins TRBV11-2 to TRBJ2-1, with 8 nucleotides matching TRBD2. This CDR3 spans 15 amino acids. The V gene's germline CDR1 is SGHAT and CDR2 FQNNGV. The junction had 10 bases not matched to a gene; V was cut back by 5 bases and J by 7 bases. CDR3 in amino acids: CASSQTQGLGNEQFF. The CDR3 DNA follows: TGTGCCAGCAGCCAAACACAGGGACTAGGTAATGAGCAGTTCTTC.

The gene calls are TRBV7-3 and TRBJ1-1, with unresolved D. The CDR3 covers 13 residues. Trimming removed 2 bases from V and 1 base from J, with 5 bases in between. Germline V CDR1 and CDR2: SGHTA, FQGTGA. The chain's CDR3 is CASSLGRNTEAFF. The CDR3 DNA reads TGTGCCAGCAGCTTAGGGAGGAACACTGAAGCTTTCTTT.

V and J are TRBV10-3 and TRBJ2-1; 8 bases align to TRBD2. Germline trimming cut 2 bases from V and 10 bases from J; bases unmatched to any gene: 4. This CDR3 is 13 amino acids long. Germline V gives CDR1 ENHRY, CDR2 SYGVKD. The CDR3 DNA reads TGTGCCATCAGTGAGCGGGAGGGCCTCGAGCAGTTCTTC. Protein: CAISEREGLEQFF.

V usage is TRBV27 and J usage is TRBJ2-3, with 8 bases fitting TRBD2. V shed 3 bases and J 11 bases; nucleotides not matched to a gene: 7. Germline CDR1 is MNHEY and CDR2 is SMNVEV (reference sequence). The CDR3 is 13 residues long. The CDR3 protein is CASSFRASGLQYF. DNA of the CDR3: TGTGCCAGCAGTTTTAGGGCTAGCGGGCTGCAGTATTTT.

The V call is TRBV6-5, the J call TRBJ2-7; D is perhaps TRBD1 (5 bases). V lost 8 bases and J 3 bases, leaving 14 bases between the germline ends. Germline CDR1 is MNHEY and CDR2 is SVGAGI. The CDR3 length is 13 residues. DNA for the CDR3: TGTGCCAGCCAGGGTTTGTATAGCTACGAGCAGTACTTC. It yields the protein CASQGLYSYEQYF.

The rearrangement uses TRBV6-5 and TRBJ1-5, with 8 bases lining up with TRBD1. The CDR3 has 15 amino acids. V lost 6 bases to trimming and J lost 3 bases; unmatched junction nucleotides: 7. Germline CDR1 reads MNHEY; CDR2 reads SVGAGI. The CDR3 region has the DNA TGTGCCAGCAGCCAATCGACAGGGGACAATCAGCCCCAGCATTTT. Translated: CASSQSTGDNQPQHF.

V usage is TRBV5-1 and J usage is TRBJ2-3, with 9 bases fitting TRBD2. Germline assignment: CDR1 SGHRS and CDR2 YFSETQ. CDR3 size: 17 residues. The V and J ends lost 2 bases and 0 bases, in that order; junction bases with no gene match: 7. The DNA of the CDR3 is TGCGCCAGCAGCTTAACTCCTAGCGGGACCAGCACAGATACGCAGTATTTT. Its translation: CASSLTPSGTSTDTQYF.

The genes are TRBV5-1 and TRBJ2-5; the D is unclear. V lost 4 bases, J lost 1 base, and 8 bases lay in between. Germline V lookup: CDR1 SGHRS, CDR2 YFSETQ. The CDR3 sequence is 13 residues long. CDR3 in DNA: TGCGCCAGCAGCATCCTACTCCAAGAGACCCAGTACTTC. Translated, it gives CASSILLQETQYF.

The chain is built from TRBV6-6 and TRBJ1-4, with 9 bases identical to TRBD1. The ends lost 4 bases at V and 7 bases at J; junction bases unmatched: 7. The germline V gene encodes CDR1 MNHNY and CDR2 SVGAGI (reference sequence). This CDR3 contains 15 residues. CDR3 residues: CASSFPGQGSEKLFF. The CDR3 DNA follows: TGTGCCAGCAGTTTCCCGGGACAGGGAAGTGAAAAACTGTTTTTT.

The chain links TRBV5-1 to TRBJ1-3; 7 bases are a match to TRBD1. Germline V gene lookup returns CDR1 SGHRS and CDR2 YFSETQ. This CDR3 has 15 amino acids. The V segment lost 3 bases and the J segment 2 bases; nucleotides outside the gene matches: 5. In nucleotides, the CDR3 is TGCGCCAGCAGCTCAGGACAGGATCCTGGAAACACCATATATTTT. It codes for CASSSGQDPGNTIYF.

V and J are TRBV27 and TRBJ1-2; 8 bases match TRBD1. V lost 5 bases, J lost 6 bases, and 5 bases stayed unmatched. Germline lookup yields CDR1 MNHEY and CDR2 SMNVEV (reference sequence). CDR3 length equals 13 residues. The CDR3 DNA sequence: TGTGCCAGCAGTCGGGACAGGAATGATGGCTACACCTTC. It codes for CASSRDRNDGYTF.

The V and J genes are TRBV11-2 and TRBJ2-7; no reliable D call. Per germline, CDR1 SGHAT and CDR2 FQNNGV. The CDR3 runs 13 residues. The germline V and J ends were trimmed by 1 base and 3 bases, with 7 bases remaining between them. The CDR3 DNA is TGTGCCAGCAGCTTAGCACCAGACTACGAGCAGTACTTC. Translated, it gives CASSLAPDYEQYF.

CDR3 residues: CASTRDGGRRNEQFF. The CDR3 DNA follows: TGTGCCAGCACCCGTGACGGCGGGAGAAGAAATGAGCAGTTCTTC. This rearrangement joins TRBV2 to TRBJ2-1; 7 bases align to TRBD2. J lost 7 bases, V lost 7 bases, and 13 bases had no gene match. Germline V gene data show CDR1 as SNHLY and CDR2 as FYNNEI. CDR3 length: 15 amino acids. Supplemented by reference TRBV2 and TRBJ2-1, the full variable domain reads EPEVTQTPSHQVTQMGQEVILRCVPISNHLYFYWYRQILGQKVEFLVSFYNNEISEKSEIFDDQFSVERPDGSNFTLKIRSTKLEDSAMYFCASTRDGGRRNEQFFGPGTRLTVL.

The chain uses TRBV19 and TRBJ1-4; D is ambiguous. The germline CDR1 and CDR2 sequences are LNHDA and SQIVND (reference sequence). This CDR3 comprises 14 residues. Trimming left V 8 bases short and J 6 bases short, with 16 bases between. The CDR3 bases are TGTGCCAGTGGGCGTCGGGGTGCGGATGAAAAACTGTTTTTT. Amino acid sequence: CASGRRGADEKLFF. Using reference TRBV19 and TRBJ1-4 for the parts outside the CDR3, the full variable domain is DGGITQSPKYLFRKEGQNVTLSCEQNLNHDAMYWYRQDPGQGLRLIYYSQIVNDFQKGDIAEGYSVSREKKESFPLTVTSAQKNPTAFYLCASGRRGADEKLFFGSGTQLSVL.